The 24 T cell receptor beta chains listed next were all sequenced from one sample in a study of post-analysis software for immune sequencing data. The study's findings and limits: Roughly 5 TRBV segments, TRBV5-6, TRBV5-1 and TRBV20-1 among them, were found more frequent in patients than controls.

No antigen is known for these receptors. Unique molecular identifiers featured in each of the TCR beta cDNA libraries. TCRdb recomputed calls from the PCR reads with MiXCR, one row per CDR3 protein. The table has approximately 660,000 distinct CDR3 sequences, roughly three fifths seen once. The sequencing sample was made of blood. The receptors stem from a girl aged 2 to 10 with multiple sclerosis.

The table lists this clonotype with a few counts. This rearrangement joins TRBV13 to TRBJ2-1; D is uncertain. Germline CDR1 is PRHDT and CDR2 is FYEKMQ (reference sequence). The V end was cut by 3 bases, the J end by 6 bases, with 9 bases between. The CDR3 extends over 13 amino acids. The CDR3 reads CASSFRVSNEQFF. In DNA form, the CDR3 reads TGTGCCAGCAGCTTTCGGGTGTCCAATGAGCAGTTCTTC. The variable domain in full, completed from reference TRBV13 and TRBJ2-1, reads AAGVIQSPRHLIKEKRETATLKCYPIPRHDTVYWYQQGPGQDPQFLISFYEKMQSDKGSIPDRFSAQQFSDYHSELNMSSLELGDSALYFCASSFRVSNEQFFGPGTRLTVL.

The CDR3 coding sequence is TGTGCCAGCAGCAAAGCGTGGCATGAGCAGTTCTTC. Residues: CASSKAWHEQFF. The chain recombines TRBV21-1 with TRBJ2-1. TRBV21-1 is a known pseudogene. The CDR3 is 12 residues long.

J is TRBJ1-5 and V is TRBV20-1; no reliable D call. Per germline, CDR1 DFQATT and CDR2 SNEGSKA (reference sequence). The CDR3 is made up of 14 amino acids. Trimming removed 5 bases at V and 0 bases at J, with 11 bases between. This CDR3 reads CSALPDYSNQPQHF. The CDR3 DNA sequence: TGCAGTGCTCTCCCTGACTATAGCAATCAGCCCCAGCATTTT.

The rearrangement uses TRBV12-3 or TRBV12-4 and TRBJ2-7; 9 bases are a match to TRBD1. The CDR3 is made up of 15 amino acids. J lost 4 bases, V lost 5 bases, and 9 bases had no gene match. The CDR3 bases are TGTGCCAGCAGTCCCTGGACAGGGGTAAGGTACGAGCAGTACTTC. It yields the protein CASSPWTGVRYEQYF.

The V and J genes are TRBV27 and TRBJ1-2, with TRBD1 matching 9 bases. In germline, CDR1 is MNHEY, CDR2 SMNVEV (reference sequence). V dropped 4 bases and J dropped 1; count of bases not matched to a gene: 4. This CDR3 spans 15 amino acids. CDR3 bases: TGTGCCAGCAGTTCCTGGGACAGGGTTAACTATGGCTACACCTTC. This gives the protein CASSSWDRVNYGYTF.

This clonotype appeared a few times. This sequence joins TRBV5-1 and TRBJ2-6; D remains unclear. The CDR3 is made up of 16 amino acids. The germline V gene has CDR1 SGHRS and CDR2 YFSETQ. The ends were cut back, 0 bases at V and 2 bases at J, with 9 bases in the middle. CDR3 sequence (DNA): TGCGCCAGCAGCTTGGGAGTAGGGCCTGGGGCCAACGTCCTGACTTTC. Encoded protein: CASSLGVGPGANVLTF.

This clonotype was seen a handful of times. This chain joins TRBV29-1 and TRBJ2-7; 8 nucleotides agree with TRBD1. From germline, CDR1 is SQVTM and CDR2 ANQGSEA. The CDR3 is 15 amino acids. After removal of 0 bases from V and 5 bases from J, the junction contained 9 bases not matched to a gene. The CDR3 sequence: CSVEDRGRGGNEQYF. CDR3 DNA sequence: TGCAGCGTTGAAGACAGGGGGCGCGGTGGGAACGAGCAGTACTTC.

The rearrangement links TRBV7-9 to TRBJ2-7; D is unclear. Germline assignment: CDR1 SEHNR and CDR2 FQNEAQ (reference sequence). Trimming pared 5 bases from V and 2 bases from J, leaving 7 bases between. CDR3 length equals 12 residues. DNA of the CDR3: TGTGCCAGCAGCCAAACCACCTACGAGCAGTACTTC. Protein: CASSQTTYEQYF. The entire variable domain, with the rest obtained from reference TRBV7-9 and TRBJ2-7, is as follows: DTGVSQNPRHKITKRGQNVTFRCDPISEHNRLYWYRQTLGQGPEFLTYFQNEAQLEKSRLLSDRFSAERPKGSFSTLEIQRTEQGDSAMYLCASSQTTYEQYFGPGTRLTVT.

The chain uses TRBV29-1 and TRBJ1-1; D ambiguous. The CDR3 is made up of 13 amino acids. The germline V gene has CDR1 SQVTM and CDR2 ANQGSEA. V dropped 4 bases and J dropped 0 bases, with 9 bases sitting between them. The CDR3 coding sequence is TGCAGCGTTGTGGCCAGAATGAACACTGAAGCTTTCTTT. It translates to CSVVARMNTEAFF.

V usage is TRBV5-1 and J usage is TRBJ2-1, with D unresolved. The germline V gene encodes CDR1 SGHRS and CDR2 YFSETQ. The ends were cut back, 4 bases at V and 8 bases at J, with 10 bases in the middle. The CDR3 has 12 residues. The CDR3 spells CASSREFDEQFF. CDR3 sequence (DNA): TGCGCCAGCAGCAGAGAATTCGATGAGCAGTTCTTC. The variable domain in full, completed from reference TRBV5-1 and TRBJ2-1, reads KAGVTQTPRYLIKTRGQQVTLSCSPISGHRSVSWYQQTPGQGLQFLFEYFSETQRNKGNFPGRFSGRQFSNSRSEMNVSTLELGDSALYLCASSREFDEQFFGPGTRLTVL.

The chain links TRBV3-1 to TRBJ2-1, with TRBD2 matching over 10 bases. CDR3 size: 15 residues. CDR1 and CDR2 (germline): LGHDT, YNNKEL (reference sequence). The V and J ends lost 4 bases and 6 bases, in that order; junction bases with no gene match: 6. CDR3 in amino acids: CASSLTSGVGNEQFF. DNA of the CDR3: TGTGCCAGCAGCCTAACTAGCGGGGTGGGCAATGAGCAGTTCTTC.

The rearrangement links TRBV5-5 to TRBJ1-2; 7 bases line up with TRBD1. Germline V lookup: CDR1 SGHKS, CDR2 YYEKEE (reference sequence). The CDR3 spans 15 residues. The junction had 9 bases not matched to a gene; V was cut back by 3 bases and J by 4 bases. CDR3 coding DNA: TGTGCCAGCAGCTGGTCGACAGGGAATACCTATGGCTACACCTTC. Its protein is CASSWSTGNTYGYTF.

This clonotype was counted between two and nine times. This chain connects TRBV20-1 to TRBJ1-1; D possibly corresponds to TRBD1 (5 bases). The CDR3 runs 16 residues. V was clipped by 6 bases and J by 5 bases, with 25 bases between them. Germline CDR1 is DFQATT and CDR2 is SNEGSKA (reference sequence). The CDR3 nucleotides read TGCAGTGCCCTCTCCCCGGAGGGGCACGAGCGGACTGAAGCTTTCTTT. Translated: CSALSPEGHERTEAFF.

This clonotype was counted a few times. V gene TRBV12-3 or TRBV12-4 combines with J gene TRBJ2-5; TRBD1 aligns across 8 bases. With the DNA end fitting TRBJ2-7 better, the J assignment may be wrong. The CDR3 contains 14 residues. This chain's CDR3 is CASSLGTGWGEQYF. The CDR3 nucleotides read TGTGCCAGCAGTTTAGGGACAGGGTGGGGCGAGCAGTACTTC.

CDR3 sequence reads: CSVPEPMLFSEQYF. CDR3 nucleotide sequence: TGCAGTGTCCCGGAACCGATGTTATTCTCCGAGCAGTACTTC. The genes are TRBV20-1 and TRBJ2-4; D call uncertain. TRBJ2-7 explains the end of the DNA better; the J call may be wrong. CDR1 DFQATT and CDR2 SNEGSKA come from the germline V gene (reference sequence). The CDR3 loop spans 14 amino acids.

The rearrangement links TRBV10-3 to TRBJ2-7; 9 bases match TRBD2. This CDR3 spans 13 amino acids. The junction had 7 bases not matched to a gene; V was cut back by 10 bases and J by 3 bases. Germline V lookup: CDR1 ENHRY, CDR2 SYGVKD. CDR3 sequence (DNA): TGTGCCACCGTAGCGGGAGTAGACTACGAGCAGTACTTC. Its translation: CATVAGVDYEQYF.

The chain couples TRBV5-5 to TRBJ2-5, with D tentatively TRBD1 (6 bases). The V and J ends lost 4 bases and 3 bases respectively, with 10 bases between them. The CDR3 has 13 amino acids. Germline V gene data show CDR1 as SGHKS and CDR2 as YYEKEE (reference sequence). CDR3 nucleotide sequence: TGTGCCAGCAGCCTTCGGACAGAAGAGACCCAGTACTTC. Its protein product is CASSLRTEETQYF.

The rearrangement joins TRBV10-3 to TRBJ2-5; 7 positions match TRBD1. This CDR3 has 12 residues. V shed 7 bases, J shed 11 bases, and the junction held 10 bases outside the gene matches. Germline-derived CDR1 and CDR2 are ENHRY and SYGVKD. The DNA of the CDR3 is TGTGCCATCACCCAGACAGGGATGGAGCAGTACTTC. Translated: CAITQTGMEQYF.

This clonotype was found a few times. The V gene is TRBV5-5, the J gene TRBJ2-7, with 7 bases lining up with TRBD2. V shed 4 bases, J shed 0 bases, and the junction held 4 bases outside the gene matches. Per germline, CDR1 SGHKS and CDR2 YYEKEE (reference sequence). This CDR3 is built from 14 residues. The CDR3 here is CASSRLADSYEQYF. Here the CDR3 DNA reads TGTGCCAGCAGCAGGCTAGCGGACTCCTACGAGCAGTACTTC.

The chain uses TRBV15 and TRBJ2-1; 11 bases line up with TRBD2. The CDR3 is made up of 16 amino acids. Per the germline V gene, CDR1 is LNHNV and CDR2 is YYDKDF (reference sequence). Trimming at V came to 0 bases and at J to 7 bases, leaving 5 bases not matched to a gene. In nucleotides, the CDR3 is TGTGCCACCAGCAGAGAGGGACTAGCGGCAAAAAATGAGCAGTTCTTC. Its protein product is CATSREGLAAKNEQFF.

This clonotype was detected a few times. The V call is TRBV12-3 or TRBV12-4, the J call TRBJ2-3; 10 bases line up with TRBD1. After removal of 6 bases from V and 7 bases from J, the junction contained 10 bases not matched to a gene. The CDR3 is 15 residues long. The CDR3 nucleotides read TGTGCCAGCAGAGACGGGACAGGGGTCGGGAATACGCAGTATTTT. This sequence encodes CASRDGTGVGNTQYF.

The J gene is TRBJ2-3, the V gene TRBV18, with TRBD2 identical over 12 bases. V lost 1 base and J lost 1; bases outside the gene matches: 18. This CDR3 contains 22 residues. Germline V gene lookup returns CDR1 KGHSH and CDR2 LQKENI. The CDR3 sequence is CASSPLSDPLAGGLMGTDTQYF. CDR3 sequence (DNA): TGTGCCAGCTCACCACTTTCTGACCCCCTAGCGGGGGGGCTAATGGGCACAGATACGCAGTATTTT.

V and J are TRBV20-1 and TRBJ2-7; D ambiguous. The ends were cut back, 4 bases at V and 1 base at J, with 11 bases in the middle. CDR1 and CDR2 (germline): DFQATT, SNEGSKA (reference sequence). The CDR3 length is 13 residues. This chain's CDR3 is CSAMSSGSYEQYF. CDR3 DNA sequence: TGCAGTGCTATGTCTAGTGGTTCCTACGAGCAGTACTTC.

This clonotype was observed a handful of times. The chain links TRBV15 to TRBJ1-1; tentatively, D is TRBD1 (5 bases). The CDR3 extends over 16 amino acids. Trimming removed 1 base at V and 4 bases at J, with 16 bases between. Germline V gene sequence: CDR1 LNHNV, CDR2 YYDKDF (reference sequence). CDR3 sequence (DNA): TGTGCCACCAGCAGAGGTTTCCGGGACTCACTCACTGAAGCTTTCTTT. Translation gives CATSRGFRDSLTEAFF.